This T cell receptor beta chain was obtained from a study of identical twins. One entry per CDR3 protein, called by TCRdb with MiXCR from the 5' RACE reads. The table shows a few hundred thousand distinct CDR3 sequences, with 20% to 25% occurring only once. Germline loops: CDR1 MNHEY, CDR2 SVGAGI. V gave up 0 bases and J gave up 2 bases, with 16 bases separating them. This CDR3 has 17 residues. This clonotype was counted between two and nine times. The sample was also reused in another study, on T cells expressing NK-cell markers. As reported in that work: Among a few donors, these clonotypes also ranked first in the CD3+CD56-NKG2C+ fraction.

This TCR was sampled from a woman between 18 and 29 years old in good health. Sequencing used CD4+ T cells sorted from blood. The chain couples TRBV6-5 to TRBJ1-1; tentatively, D is TRBD1 (5 bases). DNA for the CDR3: TGTGCCAGCAGTTACTCGATAGGGGCACTTTCAAACACTGAAGCTTTCTTT. Residues: CASSYSIGALSNTEAFF.